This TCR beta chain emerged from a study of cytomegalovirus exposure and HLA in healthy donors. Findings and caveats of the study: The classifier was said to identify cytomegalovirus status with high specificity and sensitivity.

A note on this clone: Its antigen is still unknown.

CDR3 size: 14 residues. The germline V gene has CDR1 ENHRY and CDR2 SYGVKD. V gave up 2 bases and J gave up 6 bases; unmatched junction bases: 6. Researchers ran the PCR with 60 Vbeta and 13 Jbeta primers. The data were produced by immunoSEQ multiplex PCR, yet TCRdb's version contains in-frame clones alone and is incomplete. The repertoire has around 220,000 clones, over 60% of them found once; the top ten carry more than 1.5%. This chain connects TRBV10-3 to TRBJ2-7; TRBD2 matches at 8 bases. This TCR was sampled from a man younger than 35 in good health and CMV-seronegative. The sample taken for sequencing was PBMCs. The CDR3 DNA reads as TGTGCCATCAGTGAGGCGCGGGGGGCGGCCGAGCAGTACTTC. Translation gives CAISEARGAAEQYF.